This T cell receptor (beta chain) was captured in a study of OX40 agonist ivuxolimab in advanced cancers. As for the study in general: The mean age was approximately 60 years, ranging from about 23 to 79, with approximately 83% of participants male. Three patients, one with hepatocellular carcinoma and two with cutaneous melanoma, achieved partial responses. General study results and limits: The study found among the lowest clonal expansion in partial responders at 0.1-3.0 mg/kg. There were, on average, more expanded clones in CD8+ T cells than in CD4+.

Per the germline V gene, CDR1 is WNHNN and CDR2 is SYGVQD (reference sequence). V shed 3 bases and J shed 0 bases, with 6 bases lying between them. CDR3 length equals 14 residues. Assay used: immunoSEQ multiplex PCR; TCRdb lists only in-frame clones, some missing. The table records under 95,000 clones, around 87% of them present only once. Of note for this clone: What it binds is unknown.

The input for sequencing was CD4+ or CD8+ T cells sorted from blood, taken in a trial of the OX40 agonist ivuxolimab. The chain couples TRBV10-1 to TRBJ1-5, with D unclear. The clonotype was recovered from an adult with an advanced solid tumor such as melanoma, head and neck, liver or kidney cancer. The CDR3 here is CASSDTDSNQPQHF. The CDR3 DNA is TGCGCCAGCAGTGATACAGATAGCAATCAGCCCCAGCATTTT.